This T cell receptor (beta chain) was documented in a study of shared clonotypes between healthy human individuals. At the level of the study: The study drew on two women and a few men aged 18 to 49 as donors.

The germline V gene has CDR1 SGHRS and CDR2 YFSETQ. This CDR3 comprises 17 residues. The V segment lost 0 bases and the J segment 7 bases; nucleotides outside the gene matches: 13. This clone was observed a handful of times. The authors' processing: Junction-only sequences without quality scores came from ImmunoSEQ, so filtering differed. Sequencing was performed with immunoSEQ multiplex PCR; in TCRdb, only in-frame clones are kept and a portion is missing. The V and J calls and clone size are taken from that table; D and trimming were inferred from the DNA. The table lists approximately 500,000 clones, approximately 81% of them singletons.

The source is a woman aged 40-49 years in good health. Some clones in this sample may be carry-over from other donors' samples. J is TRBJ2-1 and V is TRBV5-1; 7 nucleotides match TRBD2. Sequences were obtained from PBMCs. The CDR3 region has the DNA TGCGCCAGCAGCTTGGTCGTTGGGGGGAGGGCCGGAAATGAGCAGTTCTTC. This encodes CASSLVVGGRAGNEQFF.